These 10 T cell receptor beta chains share one sample of origin, sequenced in a study of CD8 T cells in Susac syndrome. The RNA input was about 0.45 to 1 ug, and it was reverse transcribed with random hexamers. TCRdb re-analysed the immunoSEQ multiplex PCR reads in MiXCR, keeping a single row per CDR3 protein. The table shows some 110,000 distinct CDR3 sequences, with approximately 94% occurring only once. Sequenced: CD8+ T cells from PBMCs. Receptors originate from a human donor with Susac syndrome.

The V call is TRBV27, the J call TRBJ1-5; a possible D gene is TRBD1 (5 bases). V gave up 5 bases and J gave up 4 bases, with 18 bases separating them. CDR3 length equals 16 residues. CDR1 and CDR2 (germline): MNHEY, SMNVEV (reference sequence). Written as DNA, the CDR3 is TGTGCCAGCAGTCCGAGCTTACGGGGGTGGAATCAGCCCCAGCATTTT. It specifies CASSPSLRGWNQPQHF.

This sequence joins TRBV5-1 and TRBJ2-7; no reliable D call. The CDR3 runs to 12 residues. The V and J ends lost 3 bases and 2 bases respectively, with 6 bases between them. Germline CDR1 reads SGHRS; CDR2 reads YFSETQ. The CDR3 DNA reads TGCGCCAGCAGCTCGCCAACCTACGAGCAGTACTTC. This codes for CASSSPTYEQYF.

The chain uses TRBV14 and TRBJ2-7; no definite D call. CDR3 length: 14 residues. Trimming removed 4 bases from V and 7 bases from J, with 17 bases in between. Germline V gives CDR1 SGHDN, CDR2 FVKESK. The CDR3 protein is CASSRAQPGDEQYF. The CDR3 DNA is TGTGCCAGCAGCCGCGCCCAGCCAGGCGATGAGCAGTACTTC.

This chain joins TRBV7-9 and TRBJ2-7; D is perhaps TRBD1 (5 bases). The germline V and J ends were trimmed by 6 bases and 5 bases, with 14 bases remaining between them. Germline-derived CDR1 and CDR2 are SEHNR and FQNEAQ (reference sequence). The CDR3 has 13 amino acids. The CDR3 DNA follows: TGTGCCAGCAGATCAGGGATTCTGAACGAGCAGTACTTC. This gives the protein CASRSGILNEQYF. The full variable domain, with the rest looked up from reference TRBV7-9 and TRBJ2-7, is DTGVSQNPRHKITKRGQNVTFRCDPISEHNRLYWYRQTLGQGPEFLTYFQNEAQLEKSRLLSDRFSAERPKGSFSTLEIQRTEQGDSAMYLCASRSGILNEQYFGPGTRLTVT.

V is TRBV29-1 and J is TRBJ2-1, with D possibly matching TRBD2 (7 bases). With 3 bases removed from V and 6 bases from J, the gap between germline ends came to 12 bases. Germline V lookup: CDR1 SQVTM, CDR2 ANQGSEA. This CDR3 is built from 13 residues. CDR3 DNA: TGCAGCGTTGATGGGGGGGCTATCAATGAGCAGTTCTTC. Protein: CSVDGGAINEQFF.

The genes are TRBV19 and TRBJ1-1; possibly TRBD1 for D (5 bases). CDR1 LNHDA and CDR2 SQIVND come from the germline V gene (reference sequence). V was clipped by 5 bases and J by 7 bases, with 17 bases between them. The CDR3 loop spans 14 amino acids. This chain's CDR3 is CASSFRGGESEAFF. CDR3 bases: TGTGCCAGTAGTTTCCGCGGAGGGGAAAGTGAAGCTTTCTTT. Using reference TRBV19 and TRBJ1-1 for the parts outside the CDR3, the full variable domain is DGGITQSPKYLFRKEGQNVTLSCEQNLNHDAMYWYRQDPGQGLRLIYYSQIVNDFQKGDIAEGYSVSREKKESFPLTVTSAQKNPTAFYLCASSFRGGESEAFFGQGTRLTVV.

The chain combines TRBV7-9 with TRBJ2-7; D call uncertain. V was clipped by 1 base and J by 3 bases, with 10 bases between them. This CDR3 comprises 14 residues. The germline gives CDR1 SEHNR, CDR2 FQNEAQ (reference sequence). The CDR3 loop is CASSLGASGYEQYF. The CDR3 coding sequence is TGTGCCAGCAGCTTAGGCGCCAGTGGCTACGAGCAGTACTTC. Together with reference TRBV7-9 and TRBJ2-7, the CDR3 gives the full variable domain: DTGVSQNPRHKITKRGQNVTFRCDPISEHNRLYWYRQTLGQGPEFLTYFQNEAQLEKSRLLSDRFSAERPKGSFSTLEIQRTEQGDSAMYLCASSLGASGYEQYFGPGTRLTVT.

This chain joins TRBV19 and TRBJ2-1; no clear D. CDR1 is LNHDA and CDR2 is SQIVND in the germline V gene (reference sequence). Trimming stripped 3 bases from V and 0 bases from J, with 15 bases between. The length of the CDR3 is 17 residues. This CDR3 reads CASSIEDLSSSYNEQFF. CDR3 DNA sequence: TGTGCCAGTAGTATCGAAGACCTTTCGAGCTCCTACAATGAGCAGTTCTTC.

V usage is TRBV29-1 and J usage is TRBJ2-1; D gene uncertain. Between the trimmed V and J ends, which lost 6 bases and 6 bases, there was a span of 9 bases. The CDR3 runs 11 residues. CDR1 is SQVTM and CDR2 is ANQGSEA in the germline V gene. The CDR3 bases are TGCAGCGTCGCCGGTGCCAATGAGCAGTTCTTC. It codes for CSVAGANEQFF.

This chain uses TRBV20-1 with TRBJ1-5, with 7 bases lining up with TRBD1. Germline CDR1 is DFQATT and CDR2 is SNEGSKA (reference sequence). The length of the CDR3 is 16 residues. V lost 0 bases to trimming and J lost 6 bases; unmatched junction nucleotides: 11. The CDR3 DNA is TGCAGTGCTAGAGATCGGGCCAGGGGGTACGGTCAGCCCCAGCATTTT. Protein product: CSARDRARGYGQPQHF.